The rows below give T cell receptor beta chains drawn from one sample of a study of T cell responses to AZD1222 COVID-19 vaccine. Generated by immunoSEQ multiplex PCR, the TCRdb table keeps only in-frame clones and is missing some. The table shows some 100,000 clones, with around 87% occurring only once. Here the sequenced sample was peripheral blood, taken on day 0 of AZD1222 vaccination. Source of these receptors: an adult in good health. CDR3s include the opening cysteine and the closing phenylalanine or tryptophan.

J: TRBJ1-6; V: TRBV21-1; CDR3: CAPTGCNSPLHF
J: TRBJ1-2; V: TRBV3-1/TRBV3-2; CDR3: CASSQATVANYGYTF
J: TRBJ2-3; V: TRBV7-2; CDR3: CASRQRLSTDTQYF
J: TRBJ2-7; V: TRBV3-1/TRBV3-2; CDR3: CASKMRDRLSYEQYF
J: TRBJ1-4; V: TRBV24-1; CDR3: CATSDAGSGEKLFF
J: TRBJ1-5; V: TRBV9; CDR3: CASSVGGGANQPQHF
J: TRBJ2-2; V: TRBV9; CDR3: CASSAPPDSTGELFF
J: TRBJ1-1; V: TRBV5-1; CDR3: CASSLPLTANTEAFF
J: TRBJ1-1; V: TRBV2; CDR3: CASPTHSPTEAFF
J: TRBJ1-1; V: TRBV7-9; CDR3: CASSLALAVPEAFF
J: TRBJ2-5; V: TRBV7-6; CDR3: CASSLALAGSGGTQYF
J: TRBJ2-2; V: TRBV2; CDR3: CASHREGGTGELFF
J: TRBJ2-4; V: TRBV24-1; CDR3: CATSDPGRLNIQYF
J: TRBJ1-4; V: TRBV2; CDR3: CASRRDITGNEKLFF
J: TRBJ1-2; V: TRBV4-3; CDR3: CASSQDWVTGTNYGYTF
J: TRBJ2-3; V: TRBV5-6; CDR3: CASSLAGPDTQYF
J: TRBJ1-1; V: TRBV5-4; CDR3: CASSLGRGTEAFF
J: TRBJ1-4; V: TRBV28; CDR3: CASSRPGQGSEKLFF
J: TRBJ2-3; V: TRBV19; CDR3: CASRDTGLTDTQYF
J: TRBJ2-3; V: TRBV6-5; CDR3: CASRGTGTDTQYF
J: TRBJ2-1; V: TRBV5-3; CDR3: CARRDSRYNEQFF
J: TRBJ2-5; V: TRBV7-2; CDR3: CASSLGRQETQYF
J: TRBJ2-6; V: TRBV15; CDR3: CATSREGAGANVLTF
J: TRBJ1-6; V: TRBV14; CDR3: CASSQTGRGSPLHF
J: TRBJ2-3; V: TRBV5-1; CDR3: CASSLGQDTQYF
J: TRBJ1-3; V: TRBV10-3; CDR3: CAISETGQGNSGNTIYF
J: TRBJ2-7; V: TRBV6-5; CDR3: CASAIVGGQYF
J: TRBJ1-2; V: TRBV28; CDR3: CASSAAGGRVRISYGYTF
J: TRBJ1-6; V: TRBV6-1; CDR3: CASSEVRGSPLHF
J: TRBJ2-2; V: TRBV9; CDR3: CASSVFTGELFF
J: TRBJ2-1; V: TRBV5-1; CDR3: CASSLDLAGAYNEQFF
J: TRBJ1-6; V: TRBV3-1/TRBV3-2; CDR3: CASSQRPGQGNSPLHF
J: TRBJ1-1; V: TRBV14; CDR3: CASSQEWGRNTEAFF
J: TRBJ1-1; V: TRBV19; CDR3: CASSLAGNTEAFF
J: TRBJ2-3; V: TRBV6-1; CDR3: CASSETQGAGTDTQYF
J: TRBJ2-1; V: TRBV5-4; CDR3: CASSSQGSSYNEQFF
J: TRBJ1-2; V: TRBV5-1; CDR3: CASSPGNHYGYTF
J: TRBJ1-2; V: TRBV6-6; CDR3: CASSYSGQGINGYTF
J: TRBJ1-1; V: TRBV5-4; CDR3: CASSLDPGNTEAFF
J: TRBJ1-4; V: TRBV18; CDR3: CASSPEGGTNEKLFF
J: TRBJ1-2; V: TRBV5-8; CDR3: CASSLEGTAIYGYTF
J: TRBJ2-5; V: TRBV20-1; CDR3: CSASRSSGGRETQYF
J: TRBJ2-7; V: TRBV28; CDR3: CASRNSGGSPYEQYF
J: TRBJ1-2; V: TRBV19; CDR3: CASSIDRRNYGYTF